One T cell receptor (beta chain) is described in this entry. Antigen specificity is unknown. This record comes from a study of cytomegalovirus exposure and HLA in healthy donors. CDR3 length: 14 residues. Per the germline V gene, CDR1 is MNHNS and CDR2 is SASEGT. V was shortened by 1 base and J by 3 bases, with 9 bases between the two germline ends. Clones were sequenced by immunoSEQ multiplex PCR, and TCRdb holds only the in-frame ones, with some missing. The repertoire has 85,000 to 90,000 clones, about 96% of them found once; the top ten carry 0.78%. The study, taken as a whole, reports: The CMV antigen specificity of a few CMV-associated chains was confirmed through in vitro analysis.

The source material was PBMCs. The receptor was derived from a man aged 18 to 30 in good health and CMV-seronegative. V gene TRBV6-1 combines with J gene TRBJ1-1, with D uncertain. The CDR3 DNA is TGTGCCAGCAGTGAAGGTTCAGTTTACACTGAAGCTTTCTTT. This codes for CASSEGSVYTEAFF.